Shown below are 8 T cell receptor beta chains from a single sample sequenced in a study of cytomegalovirus exposure and HLA in healthy donors. PCR used 60 Vbeta primers and 13 Jbeta primers. Measured with immunoSEQ multiplex PCR; TCRdb has only the in-frame clones, and not every one. The sample lists approximately 100,000 clones; around 79% were seen once. Sequencing was done on a sample of PBMCs. These receptors all stem from a male donor in good health and CMV-seropositive.

V usage is TRBV7-6 and J usage is TRBJ2-2; D unclear. Trimming took 1 base from V and 4 from J, leaving 10 bases between them. Looked up from germline, CDR1 is SGHVS and CDR2 is FNYEAQ. The CDR3 contains 15 residues. CDR3 DNA: TGTGCCAGCAGCTTAGTGGAGTCCTTCACCGGGGAGCTGTTTTTT. Amino acid sequence: CASSLVESFTGELFF. The complete variable domain, with remaining parts taken from reference TRBV7-6 and TRBJ2-2, reads GAGVSQSPRYKVTKRGQDVALRCDPISGHVSLYWYRQALGQGPEFLTYFNYEAQQDKSGLPNDRFSAERPEGSISTLTIQRTEQRDSAMYRCASSLVESFTGELFFGEGSRLTVL.

The rearrangement uses TRBV14 and TRBJ2-5, with 11 bases that match TRBD2. Trimming removed 4 bases from V and 0 bases from J; junction bases left unmatched: 1. Germline CDR1 SGHDN, CDR2 FVKESK. This CDR3 contains 15 residues. This chain's CDR3 is CASSPGLADQETQYF. CDR3 DNA: TGTGCCAGCAGCCCGGGACTAGCGGACCAAGAGACCCAGTACTTC.

The chain combines TRBV23-1 with TRBJ2-7, with D maybe TRBD2 (7 bases). TRBV23-1 is an ORF, and what it does is uncertain. Trimming removed 6 bases from V and 4 bases from J, with 31 bases in between. CDR3 length: 19 residues. This CDR3 reads CASSQDNIEGGTENYEQYF. The CDR3 DNA is TGCGCCAGCAGCCAAGATAATATCGAGGGGGGGACGGAGAATTACGAGCAGTACTTC.

This clone was seen a few times. The chain employs TRBV4-3 and TRBJ1-1, with 7 nucleotides matching TRBD1. In germline, CDR1 is LGHNA, CDR2 YSLEER. This CDR3 has 13 residues. The V and J ends lost 4 bases and 3 bases, in that order; junction bases with no gene match: 2. As DNA, the CDR3 is TGCGCCAGCAGCCGTACAGGGGACACTGAAGCTTTCTTT. Its protein product is CASSRTGDTEAFF.

V gene TRBV28 combines with J gene TRBJ2-7; perhaps TRBD2 as D (5 bases). The V end lost 4 bases, the J end lost 4 bases, and 14 bases lay between the germline ends. The germline gives CDR1 MDHEN, CDR2 SYDVKM. The CDR3 loop spans 14 amino acids. The CDR3 here is CASSSPFGSYEQYF. In nucleotides, the CDR3 is TGTGCCAGCAGTTCCCCTTTTGGGAGTTACGAGCAGTACTTC.

The V gene is TRBV4-3, the J gene TRBJ2-7; D is perhaps TRBD2 (6 bases). Trimming took 4 bases from V and 0 from J, leaving 13 bases between them. This CDR3 has 15 amino acids. The germline gives CDR1 LGHNA, CDR2 YSLEER. The DNA for the CDR3 is TGCGCCAGCAGCCGCTCCGGGACTGCCTCCTACGAGCAGTACTTC. This sequence encodes CASSRSGTASYEQYF.

A word on this clone: At one end, the junction sequence differs from germline, possibly due to a read error. The chain couples TRBV12-5 to TRBJ1-4; D is perhaps TRBD1 (6 bases). CDR1 is LGHNT and CDR2 is FRNRAP in the germline V gene. This CDR3 comprises 9 residues. Here the CDR3 reads CASGLTGHF. The CDR3 coding sequence is TGTGCTAGTGGTTTAACAGGGCATTTT.

The chain is built from TRBV11-3 and TRBJ1-6; no firm D call. V was trimmed by 0 bases and J by 7 bases, leaving 13 bases between them. The CDR3 is made up of 16 amino acids. Germline CDR1 SGHNT, CDR2 YENEEA. CDR3 coding DNA: TGTGCCAGCAGCTTAGAATCCGGGTATCGGAATTCACCCCTCCACTTT. Protein sequence: CASSLESGYRNSPLHF.